This T cell receptor (beta chain) stems from a study of blood T cells in healthy people across ages. Then a second PCR, running about 6 to 12 cycles, was carried out with a sample-barcoded 5' primer and a J-beta primer mix. A 12-random-nucleotide template-switch adaptor tagged each cDNA molecule. TCRdb recomputed calls from the 5' RACE reads with MiXCR, one row per CDR3 protein. The sample lists about 580,000 distinct CDR3 sequences, around half occurring once. This CDR3 contains 14 residues. The germline V gene encodes CDR1 SGHTA and CDR2 FQGNSA. Ranging in age from about 6 to 90, the donors were healthy Caucasian individuals from Russia. In regard to this clonotype: Its antigen is not identified.

Notes on the study in general: TCR beta diversity, measured per million T cells, fell in a roughly linear way with age.

The genes are TRBV7-2 and TRBJ2-7; either TRBD1 or TRBD2 may supply D (6 bases each). Matching the DNA end better, TRBJ2-1 makes the J call doubtful. Material for sequencing was blood. The origin of this receptor is a man of 80 years or more in good health. The CDR3 loop is CASSLRGAHNEQFF. The CDR3, as DNA: TGTGCCAGCAGCTTAAGGGGGGCCCACAATGAGCAGTTCTTC.